These 29 T cell receptor beta chains originate from one sample sequenced in a study of T cell responses to AZD1222 COVID-19 vaccine. Produced via immunoSEQ multiplex PCR; TCRdb's table is partial and in-frame only. The sample lists roughly 150,000 clones, 90% seen once, with approximately 6.3% in the top ten. The material was peripheral blood, obtained 28 days after the second AZD1222 dose. These receptors originate from an adult who received the AZD1222 COVID-19 vaccine.

The chain couples TRBV10-2 to TRBJ1-2, with 9 bases lining up with TRBD1. Trimming cost V 2 bases and J 7 bases; bases outside gene matches: 8. The CDR3 covers 15 residues. Germline V CDR1 and CDR2: WSHSY, SAAADI. CDR3 protein: CASSETGGTGSGYTF. The CDR3 DNA reads as TGCGCCAGCAGTGAGACGGGGGGGACAGGGTCTGGCTACACCTTC.

The chain links TRBV11-3 to TRBJ1-3; TRBD1 might be the D (5 bases). The CDR3 sequence is 14 residues long. Germline V lookup: CDR1 SGHNT, CDR2 YENEEA. Trimming removed 5 bases at V and 7 bases at J, with 15 bases between. In nucleotides, the CDR3 is TGTGCCAGCAGCCAAAGCGGGGGAAGCAACACCATATATTTT. Amino acid sequence: CASSQSGGSNTIYF.

The chain combines TRBV30 with TRBJ1-2; unclear D gene. Trimming stripped 2 bases from V and 5 bases from J, with 27 bases between. The CDR3 spans 18 residues. CDR1 and CDR2 (germline): GTSNPN, SVGIG (reference sequence). The CDR3 sequence: CAWSPIPQLPGAPYGYTF. CDR3 coding DNA: TGTGCCTGGAGTCCCATACCCCAGTTACCGGGAGCGCCTTATGGCTACACCTTC.

The chain couples TRBV12-3 or TRBV12-4 to TRBJ1-2; D is ambiguous. The CDR3 totals 12 residues. The V end was cut by 4 bases, the J end by 8 bases, with 11 bases between. CDR3 sequence: CASSSPEEGYTF. CDR3 DNA sequence: TGTGCCAGCAGTTCCCCCGAAGAAGGCTACACCTTC.

The V gene is TRBV9, the J gene TRBJ2-2; 12 bases map to TRBD2. Germline V gene data show CDR1 as SGDLS and CDR2 as YYNGEE. The CDR3 covers 18 residues. With 0 bases clipped from V and 7 bases from J, the junction kept 10 bases outside the gene matches. In nucleotides, the CDR3 is TGTGCCAGCAGCGTAGATCCTAGCGGGAGGGCCATGGGCGGGGAGCTGTTTTTT. Translating it yields CASSVDPSGRAMGGELFF.

The chain carries TRBV30 and TRBJ1-5, with a possible D match to TRBD1 (5 bases). Germline V lookup: CDR1 GTSNPN, CDR2 SVGIG (reference sequence). V shed 1 base and J shed 1 base, with 5 bases lying between them. This CDR3 contains 13 residues. DNA for the CDR3: TGTGCCTGGAGTGGACAGAGCAATCAGCCCCAGCATTTT. Translation: CAWSGQSNQPQHF. Variable domain in full (rest from reference TRBV30 and TRBJ1-5): SQTIHQWPATLVQPVGSPLSLECTVEGTSNPNLYWYRQAAGRGLQLLFYSVGIGQISSEVPQNLSASRPQDRQFILSSKKLLLSDSGFYLCAWSGQSNQPQHFGDGTRLSIL.

CDR3 DNA: TGTGCCAGCTCACCACCGTCTTCGACAGGCCATGCTTACGAGCAGTACTTC. Its translation: CASSPPSSTGHAYEQYF. The chain couples TRBV18 to TRBJ2-7, with D possibly being TRBD1 (6 bases). Trimming pared 0 bases from V and 4 bases from J, leaving 19 bases between. The CDR3 is made up of 17 amino acids. The V gene's germline CDR1 is KGHSH and CDR2 LQKENI.

CDR3 region: CASRLDRGASGNTIYF. The CDR3 bases are TGTGCCAGCAGGTTGGACAGGGGTGCCTCTGGAAACACCATATATTTT. The chain joins TRBV2 to TRBJ1-3, with 9 bases identical to TRBD1. CDR1 and CDR2 from the germline V gene are SNHLY and FYNNEI. The CDR3 is 16 residues long. The V segment lost 6 bases and the J segment 0 bases; nucleotides outside the gene matches: 6.

The chain has TRBV5-6 and TRBJ1-5, with 7 bases lining up with TRBD1. Trimming at V came to 3 bases and at J to 6 bases, leaving 6 bases not matched to a gene. The CDR3 spans 14 residues. Germline V gene sequence: CDR1 SGHDT, CDR2 YYEEEE. This chain's CDR3 is CASSWGDSSQPQHF. Here the CDR3 DNA reads TGTGCCAGCAGCTGGGGGGACAGTAGTCAGCCCCAGCATTTT.

This clone is a singleton in its sample. The DNA of the CDR3 is TGTGCCAGCAGCGAGACTAGCGGGCTACAGGGGTTCTACGAGCAGTACTTC. This sequence encodes CASSETSGLQGFYEQYF. The gene calls are TRBV28 and TRBJ2-7, with TRBD2 identical over 10 bases. V shed 6 bases and J 3 bases; nucleotides not matched to a gene: 14. Germline CDR1 and CDR2: MDHEN and SYDVKM. CDR3 length: 17 residues. The variable domain in full, completed from reference TRBV28 and TRBJ2-7, reads DVKVTQSSRYLVKRTGEKVFLECVQDMDHENMFWYRQDPGLGLRLIYFSYDVKMKEKGDIPEGYSVSREKKERFSLILESASTNQTSMYLCASSETSGLQGFYEQYFGPGTRLTVT.

V gene TRBV24-1 combines with J gene TRBJ2-3; D gene uncertain. The V gene lost 5 bases and the J gene lost 2 bases, with 10 bases spanning the gap. Germline V gives CDR1 KGHDR, CDR2 SFDVKD. The CDR3 runs 14 residues. Here the CDR3 DNA reads TGTGCCACCAGTGGAGTCCAGGACACAGATACGCAGTATTTT. Protein sequence: CATSGVQDTDTQYF.

Note on this clone: Other DNA variants within this sample encode the same CDR3. In nucleotides, the CDR3 is TGCGCCAGCAGCTTGGAGGGGTATGGCTACACCTTC. This translates into CASSLEGYGYTF. V is TRBV5-1 and J is TRBJ1-2; a possible D gene is TRBD1 (5 bases). Germline V CDR1 and CDR2: SGHRS, YFSETQ. The CDR3 loop spans 12 amino acids. V lost 0 bases, J lost 5 bases, and 5 bases lay in between. Based on the CDR3 plus reference TRBV5-1 and TRBJ1-2, the full variable domain is KAGVTQTPRYLIKTRGQQVTLSCSPISGHRSVSWYQQTPGQGLQFLFEYFSETQRNKGNFPGRFSGRQFSNSRSEMNVSTLELGDSALYLCASSLEGYGYTFGSGTRLTVV.

This chain links TRBV28 with TRBJ1-2; TRBD1 might be the D (6 bases). The ends were cut back, 7 bases at V and 4 bases at J, with 13 bases in the middle. The CDR3 has 13 residues. Germline V gene sequence: CDR1 MDHEN, CDR2 SYDVKM. The CDR3 coding sequence is TGTGCCAGCAACGGAGGACAGACCTATGGCTACACCTTC. Translating it yields CASNGGQTYGYTF.

The V call is TRBV6-5, the J call TRBJ2-3; D is unresolved. In germline, CDR1 is MNHEY, CDR2 SVGAGI. Trimming stripped 0 bases from V and 4 bases from J, with 11 bases between. The CDR3 is 15 residues long. This CDR3 reads CASSYSSNRADTQYF. CDR3 coding DNA: TGTGCCAGCAGTTACTCGAGTAATCGGGCAGATACGCAGTATTTT.

This clone was observed a single time. The CDR3: CAIADRGSEGYTF. The CDR3 DNA reads TGTGCCATCGCCGACAGGGGTTCCGAAGGCTACACCTTC. This sequence joins TRBV10-3 and TRBJ1-2; 8 positions match TRBD1. The V and J ends lost 8 bases and 8 bases, in that order; junction bases with no gene match: 10. CDR1 ENHRY and CDR2 SYGVKD come from the germline V gene. The CDR3 covers 13 residues.

V is TRBV27 and J is TRBJ1-2, with TRBD1 identical over 10 bases. The CDR3 is made up of 13 amino acids. Germline-derived CDR1 and CDR2 are MNHEY and SMNVEV (reference sequence). V was pared by 5 bases and J by 6 bases, with 3 bases of the junction left unmatched. In DNA, the CDR3 is TGTGCCAGCAGTAGACAGGGGGCTGATGGCTACACCTTC. It specifies CASSRQGADGYTF.

The V and J genes are TRBV7-2 and TRBJ2-7, with 8 bases fitting TRBD1. CDR3 length: 16 amino acids. Unmatched junction bases numbered 9, after V lost 2 bases and J lost 3 bases. CDR1 is SGHTA and CDR2 is FQGNSA in the germline V gene. The CDR3 DNA reads TGTGCCAGCAGCTTACCTAGACAGGGGCACGACTACGAGCAGTACTTC. Translating gives CASSLPRQGHDYEQYF. Based on the CDR3 plus reference TRBV7-2 and TRBJ2-7, the full variable domain is GAGVSQSPSNKVTEKGKDVELRCDPISGHTALYWYRQSLGQGLEFLIYFQGNSAPDKSGLPSDRFSAERTGGSVSTLTIQRTQQEDSAVYLCASSLPRQGHDYEQYFGPGTRLTVT.

The V call is TRBV6-5, the J call TRBJ1-2; D remains unclear. There are 16 residues in the CDR3. V was cut by 0 bases and J by 1 base, with 12 bases left in between. Germline V gene data show CDR1 as MNHEY and CDR2 as SVGAGI. CDR3 protein: CASSYSGSILNYGYTF. The CDR3 region has the DNA TGTGCCAGCAGTTACTCCGGGTCTATACTTAACTATGGCTACACCTTC.

The CDR3 sequence is CASSDSTGGFADTQYF. CDR3 DNA: TGTGCCAGCAGTGACTCAACCGGGGGGTTCGCAGATACGCAGTATTTT. The chain is built from TRBV6-4 and TRBJ2-3; the match to TRBD2 covers 7 bases. The CDR3 spans 16 residues. The germline CDR1 and CDR2 sequences are MRHNA and SNTAGT. V was pared by 0 bases and J by 4 bases, with 7 bases of the junction left unmatched.

With respect to this clone: Other DNA sequences in the sample encode the same CDR3. The chain combines TRBV30 with TRBJ2-7; TRBD1 is a possible D gene (6 bases). This CDR3 spans 15 amino acids. Trimming left V 2 bases short and J 5 bases short, with 19 bases between. Germline V gene data show CDR1 as GTSNPN and CDR2 as SVGIG (reference sequence). This CDR3 reads CAWSRKNTGSHEQYF. The CDR3 DNA reads TGTGCCTGGAGTCGCAAAAACACAGGGTCCCACGAGCAGTACTTC.

The V gene is TRBV24-1, the J gene TRBJ2-5; 7 nucleotides line up with TRBD1. V trimming: 3 bases; J trimming: 4 bases; junction bases outside the gene matches: 4. The CDR3 has 14 amino acids. The germline CDR1 and CDR2 sequences are KGHDR and SFDVKD. For the CDR3, the DNA is TGTGCCACCAGTGATCCTGACAGGGTAGAGACCCAGTACTTC. Protein: CATSDPDRVETQYF.

This chain joins TRBV6-6 and TRBJ1-2; TRBD1 matches at 11 bases. Germline CDR1 is MNHNY and CDR2 is SVGAGI (reference sequence). There are 16 residues in the CDR3. V was clipped by 4 bases and J by 8 bases; unmatched bases: 12. The CDR3 bases are TGTGCCAGCAGTTCGTCATCCGGGACAGGGGGGAAGGGCTACACCTTC. Encoded protein: CASSSSSGTGGKGYTF.

The chain links TRBV7-9 to TRBJ2-7; no clear D. Trimming left V 2 bases short and J 5 bases short, with 10 bases between. The CDR3 sequence is 13 residues long. Looked up from germline, CDR1 is SEHNR and CDR2 is FQNEAQ (reference sequence). The CDR3 sequence: CASSLWAADEQYF. The DNA for the CDR3 is TGTGCCAGCAGCTTATGGGCGGCGGACGAGCAGTACTTC.

The chain recombines TRBV15 with TRBJ2-7; D is possibly TRBD1 (7 bases). Germline V gives CDR1 LNHNV, CDR2 YYDKDF (reference sequence). CDR3 length: 20 amino acids. Trimming cost V 5 bases and J 6 bases, with 35 bases left between them. The CDR3 is CATSGGTARPITGILGEQYF. Written as DNA, the CDR3 is TGTGCCACCAGCGGGGGGACAGCTCGACCTATTACGGGGATTTTGGGCGAGCAGTACTTC.

The genes are TRBV7-2 and TRBJ2-5, with TRBD1 identical over 7 bases. J gave up 2 bases and V 0 bases, and 15 bases lay outside the gene matches. The germline V gene has CDR1 SGHTA and CDR2 FQGNSA. The CDR3 contains 19 residues. The CDR3 coding sequence is TGTGCCAGCAGCTTAGCACCGGGACAGCTTCCCCTACCTCAAGAGACCCAGTACTTC. It is translated as CASSLAPGQLPLPQETQYF.

The CDR3 nucleotides read TGTGCCAGCAGGTCTGGGACAACCGAAAAACTGTTTTTT. Protein product: CASRSGTTEKLFF. V usage is TRBV28 and J usage is TRBJ1-4, with D tentatively TRBD1 (6 bases). Germline V CDR1 and CDR2: MDHEN, SYDVKM. Trimming removed 6 bases from V and 8 bases from J, with 13 bases in between. CDR3 length: 13 residues. Filled out from reference TRBV28 and TRBJ1-4, the complete variable domain reads DVKVTQSSRYLVKRTGEKVFLECVQDMDHENMFWYRQDPGLGLRLIYFSYDVKMKEKGDIPEGYSVSREKKERFSLILESASTNQTSMYLCASRSGTTEKLFFGSGTQLSVL.

This clone came up once. CDR3 amino acids: CAWTTGGQPQHF. The DNA of the CDR3 is TGTGCCTGGACGACAGGGGGTCAGCCCCAGCATTTT. The chain joins TRBV30 to TRBJ1-5, with TRBD1 matching 9 bases. Germline CDR1 reads GTSNPN; CDR2 reads SVGIG (reference sequence). The J segment lost 6 bases and the V segment lost 4 bases, leaving 1 base of the junction unmatched. CDR3 length equals 12 residues. The full variable domain, in which reference TRBV30 and TRBJ1-5 provide the parts outside the CDR3, is SQTIHQWPATLVQPVGSPLSLECTVEGTSNPNLYWYRQAAGRGLQLLFYSVGIGQISSEVPQNLSASRPQDRQFILSSKKLLLSDSGFYLCAWTTGGQPQHFGDGTRLSIL.

This chain joins TRBV4-1 and TRBJ2-7, with D possibly being TRBD1 (5 bases). Trimming stripped 0 bases from V and 0 bases from J, with 21 bases between. The CDR3 loop spans 19 amino acids. The V gene's germline CDR1 is MGHRA and CDR2 YSYEKL. CDR3 nucleotides: TGCGCCAGCAGCCAAGATCGTATCGGGCAGGGCCCTCCCTCCTACGAGCAGTACTTC. Amino acids: CASSQDRIGQGPPSYEQYF.

This clone was detected once. The chain uses TRBV21-1 and TRBJ2-1; the DNA was not compared with TRBD2, the D call given in the table. TRBV21-1 is a known pseudogene. CDR3 size: 12 residues. CDR3 loop: CASSTPAPRRFF. CDR3 DNA: TGTGCCAGCAGCACTCCCGCCCCTAGGAGGTTCTTC.